A single sample is the source of the 29 T cell receptor beta chains below, sequenced in a study of beta chain features in type 1 diabetes (dated by TCRdb to the late 2010s). Broad study findings and their caveats: Type 1 diabetes patients showed a moderate but significant shortening of TCRB CDR3 length in all four CD4+ subsets.

These receptors' targets are unknown. The library was generated by the immunoSEQ multiplex PCR assay. The High Capacity cDNA Reverse Transcription Kit was used to reverse transcribe all of the isolated RNA, meaning that expressed TCRB transcripts were what got sequenced. The source is immuneACCESS, and TCRdb retained only in-frame sequences with V and J called. Part of the clones is not carried over; for the studies checked, unresolved V genes explain less than half of this, and the remainder is unexplained. Present in this sample are over 600,000 clones, around 12% of which were seen just once. 0.095% to 0.15% of the sample is in the top ten clones. Sequencing was done on a sample of naive CD4+ T cells from blood. Per the publication, the cell subset or site label means: true naive CD4+ T cells. Receptors originate from a young man with type 1 diabetes.

This clone showed up just a few times. J is TRBJ2-5 and V is TRBV2; D not certain. V gave up 3 bases and J gave up 3 bases, with 17 bases separating them. Germline CDR1 reads SNHLY; CDR2 reads FYNNEI. The CDR3 sequence is 16 residues long. CDR3 sequence (DNA): TGTGCCAGCAGTGATGGTCAAGCGAGGAGAGAAGAGACCCAGTACTTC. Its translation: CASSDGQARREETQYF.

The V gene is TRBV11-2, the J gene TRBJ2-3; a weak D match, TRBD1 (6 bases). Trimming took 1 base from V and 2 from J, leaving 16 bases between them. Germline V gives CDR1 SGHAT, CDR2 FQNNGV. This CDR3 comprises 17 residues. The DNA for the CDR3 is TGTGCCAGCAGCTTAGTACCGACAGAGGGGGACACAGATACGCAGTATTTT. Translating it yields CASSLVPTEGDTDTQYF.

The chain's CDR3 is CASSLGANYGYTF. The CDR3 coding sequence is TGCGCCAGCAGCTTGGGGGCGAACTATGGCTACACCTTC. The rearrangement links TRBV5-1 to TRBJ1-2; no clear D. The CDR3 has 13 residues. Trimming left V 0 bases short and J 2 bases short, with 5 bases between. In germline, CDR1 is SGHRS, CDR2 YFSETQ.

In this sample, this clone turned up a few times. The chain links TRBV28 to TRBJ1-2, with unresolved D. The germline CDR1 and CDR2 sequences are MDHEN and SYDVKM. This CDR3 comprises 12 residues. The V end was cut by 7 bases, the J end by 3 bases, with 9 bases between. The CDR3 protein is CASTRTDYGYTF. The CDR3 DNA reads as TGTGCCAGCACCAGGACTGACTATGGCTACACCTTC.

This sequence joins TRBV6-5 and TRBJ2-3, with a weak D call TRBD1 (6 bases). V was shortened by 6 bases and J by 8 bases, with 21 bases between the two germline ends. The germline gives CDR1 MNHEY, CDR2 SVGAGI. The CDR3 consists of 15 residues. The CDR3 region has the DNA TGTGCCAGCAGCCTAGGGACACCCAGCCAGGTTACGCAGTATTTT. It specifies CASSLGTPSQVTQYF.

The chain is built from TRBV7-2 and TRBJ1-5, with TRBD1 identical over 9 bases. The J segment lost 2 bases and the V segment lost 5 bases, leaving 7 bases of the junction unmatched. The CDR3 totals 16 residues. Germline values: CDR1 SGHTA, CDR2 FQGNSA. The CDR3 region has the DNA TGTGCCAGCAGCACCGAGGGACAGGGAGGCAATCAGCCCCAGCATTTT. Translating gives CASSTEGQGGNQPQHF.

The sample holds a few counts of this clone. The rearrangement links TRBV19 to TRBJ1-2; D gene ambiguous. V shed 3 bases and J shed 2 bases, with 7 bases lying between them. CDR1 is LNHDA and CDR2 is SQIVND in the germline V gene (reference sequence). This CDR3 region has 13 residues. CDR3 coding DNA: TGTGCCAGTAGTATCAGAGCCAACTATGGCTACACCTTC. It translates to CASSIRANYGYTF.

V and J are TRBV4-3 and TRBJ2-3; 9 bases are a match to TRBD2. The length of the CDR3 is 15 residues. Unmatched junction bases numbered 4, after V lost 1 base and J lost 5 bases. CDR1 and CDR2 (germline): LGHNA, YSLEER. The CDR3 region is CASSQGSGGKDTQYF. The DNA for the CDR3 is TGCGCCAGCAGCCAAGGGAGCGGGGGGAAAGATACGCAGTATTTT.

The chain couples TRBV6-5 to TRBJ1-2, with D uncertain. This CDR3 is 11 amino acids long. With 8 bases removed from V and 3 bases from J, the gap between germline ends came to 7 bases. Germline-derived CDR1 and CDR2 are MNHEY and SVGAGI. This chain's CDR3 is CASHADYGYTF. The CDR3 DNA is TGTGCCAGCCACGCGGACTATGGCTACACCTTC.

The rearrangement uses TRBV6-6 and TRBJ2-7, with 9 bases lining up with TRBD1. The germline CDR1 and CDR2 sequences are MNHNY and SVGAGI (reference sequence). The CDR3 contains 13 residues. The junction had 8 bases not matched to a gene; V was cut back by 10 bases and J by 4 bases. In nucleotides, the CDR3 is TGTGCCACCATGGGACAGGGAGCGTACGAGCAGTACTTC. This codes for CATMGQGAYEQYF.

This clone was seen only a few times. The chain carries TRBV9 and TRBJ1-1; D might be TRBD1 (5 bases). V shed 4 bases and J shed 4 bases, with 17 bases lying between them. The length of the CDR3 is 15 residues. Per germline, CDR1 SGDLS and CDR2 YYNGEE. CDR3 region: CASSPTQGDRTEAFF. The CDR3 bases are TGTGCCAGCAGCCCGACTCAGGGTGATCGCACTGAAGCTTTCTTT.

This clone occurred a few times. The V and J genes are TRBV7-9 and TRBJ2-5, with D perhaps assigned TRBD1 or TRBD2 (5 bases each). The germline V gene encodes CDR1 SEHNR and CDR2 FQNEAQ (reference sequence). This CDR3 comprises 12 residues. The V gene lost 5 bases and the J gene lost 4 bases, with 8 bases spanning the gap. The CDR3: CASSGGPETQYF. CDR3 in DNA: TGTGCCAGCAGCGGGGGACCAGAGACCCAGTACTTC.

This clone was counted between two and nine times. The chain couples TRBV9 to TRBJ2-5; D not certain. Per germline, CDR1 SGDLS and CDR2 YYNGEE. The V gene lost 0 bases and the J gene lost 5 bases, with 11 bases spanning the gap. The CDR3 sequence is 14 residues long. In DNA form, the CDR3 reads TGTGCCAGCAGCGTAGGAGGACCTCGGGAGACCCAGTACTTC. Its protein product is CASSVGGPRETQYF.

CDR3: CASSGAGADTQYF. The CDR3 coding sequence is TGTGCCAGCAGCGGGGCCGGGGCAGATACGCAGTATTTT. The V and J genes are TRBV5-6 and TRBJ2-3; D is possibly TRBD1 or TRBD2 (5 bases each). V was trimmed by 4 bases and J by 4 bases, leaving 10 bases between them. This CDR3 comprises 13 residues. The germline V gene encodes CDR1 SGHDT and CDR2 YYEEEE.

The V and J genes are TRBV5-6 and TRBJ2-5; either TRBD1 or TRBD2 may fit D (6 bases each). The CDR3 sequence is 17 residues long. Germline lookup yields CDR1 SGHDT and CDR2 YYEEEE. Trimming cost V 0 bases and J 1 base, with 16 bases left between them. CDR3 residues: CASSLAQGLGGQETQYF. The CDR3 nucleotides are TGTGCCAGCAGCTTGGCACAGGGCCTCGGGGGCCAAGAGACCCAGTACTTC.

This clone was detected ten times or more. In the same sample, other DNA sequences code for this CDR3. The chain carries TRBV7-9 and TRBJ2-1; D is uncertain. V lost 1 base, J lost 7 bases, and 2 bases lay in between. CDR1 and CDR2 from the germline V gene are SEHNR and FQNEAQ (reference sequence). This CDR3 contains 11 residues. CDR3 residues: CASSLENEQFF. The CDR3 bases are TGTGCCAGCAGCTTAGAGAATGAGCAGTTCTTC.

V gene TRBV11-2 combines with J gene TRBJ2-4, with D possibly being TRBD2 (5 bases). The CDR3 totals 14 residues. V was clipped by 0 bases and J by 9 bases, with 12 bases between them. CDR1 and CDR2 (germline): SGHAT, FQNNGV. The CDR3 loop is CASSLEADGVIQYF. DNA for the CDR3: TGTGCCAGCAGCTTAGAGGCCGACGGGGTCATTCAGTACTTC. The full variable domain, completed using reference TRBV11-2 and TRBJ2-4, is EAGVAQSPRYKIIEKRQSVAFWCNPISGHATLYWYQQILGQGPKLLIQFQNNGVVDDSQLPKDRFSAERLKGVDSTLKIQPAKLEDSAVYLCASSLEADGVIQYFGAGTRLSVL.

In DNA, the CDR3 is TGTGCCAGCAGCTTTGAGGGACGAAACGAGCAGTACTTC. Translated: CASSFEGRNEQYF. The genes are TRBV7-9 and TRBJ2-7; D may be TRBD1 or TRBD2 (5 bases each). CDR3 length: 13 amino acids. Germline CDR1 reads SEHNR; CDR2 reads FQNEAQ (reference sequence). V lost 3 bases and J 5 bases, leaving 11 bases between the germline ends.

A remark on this clone: Other DNA sequences in the sample encode the same CDR3. The rearrangement links TRBV5-1 to TRBJ1-1; D unresolved. CDR1 SGHRS and CDR2 YFSETQ come from the germline V gene. This CDR3 has 13 amino acids. Trimming took off 1 base at V and 1 base at J, with 5 bases between the two ends. In DNA form, the CDR3 reads TGCGCCAGCAGCTTGCCACCGAACACTGAAGCTTTCTTT. Translation: CASSLPPNTEAFF.

This clone was observed a handful of times. This chain connects TRBV7-9 to TRBJ1-5, with D hard to call. Germline V gene sequence: CDR1 SEHNR, CDR2 FQNEAQ (reference sequence). The CDR3 is 15 residues long. V was cut by 2 bases and J by 2 bases, with 10 bases left in between. The CDR3 DNA reads as TGTGCCAGCAGCTTAACCGGGGATGGCAATCAGCCCCAGCATTTT. This sequence encodes CASSLTGDGNQPQHF.

The CDR3: CASSQQGQGASGANVLTF. In nucleotides, the CDR3 is TGCGCCAGCAGCCAACAGGGACAGGGGGCCTCTGGGGCCAACGTCCTGACTTTC. V usage is TRBV4-1 and J usage is TRBJ2-6; 12 bases are a match to TRBD1. V dropped 2 bases and J dropped 0; count of bases not matched to a gene: 2. The CDR3 runs 18 residues. Germline CDR1 MGHRA, CDR2 YSYEKL.

The chain carries TRBV5-6 and TRBJ2-7, with 11 bases that match TRBD1. The CDR3 spans 14 residues. Germline V lookup: CDR1 SGHDT, CDR2 YYEEEE. V gave up 2 bases and J gave up 7 bases; unmatched junction bases: 5. The CDR3 protein is CASSFLDRGLEQYF. CDR3 DNA: TGTGCCAGCAGCTTTTTGGACAGGGGGCTTGAGCAGTACTTC.

The chain joins TRBV13 to TRBJ1-2; TRBD1 agrees at 7 bases. In germline, CDR1 is PRHDT, CDR2 FYEKMQ (reference sequence). V dropped 5 bases and J dropped 7; count of bases not matched to a gene: 10. The CDR3 loop spans 14 amino acids. The CDR3 DNA sequence: TGTGCCAGCAGCACCGACAGGGTTTCAGGTGGCTACACCTTC. Translated: CASSTDRVSGGYTF.

The chain recombines TRBV27 with TRBJ2-7; TRBD2 matches 9 bases. Germline CDR1 is MNHEY and CDR2 is SMNVEV (reference sequence). CDR3 length: 16 residues. The J segment lost 4 bases and the V segment lost 5 bases, leaving 12 bases of the junction unmatched. CDR3 nucleotide sequence: TGTGCCAGCAGTACCCCGGGTAGCGGGGGAGGTTACGAGCAGTACTTC. It translates to CASSTPGSGGGYEQYF.

This clone was counted only a few times. The chain joins TRBV6-5 to TRBJ2-7, with no clear D. Germline V gene lookup returns CDR1 MNHEY and CDR2 SVGAGI. This CDR3 has 13 residues. V lost 4 bases and J lost 3, with 10 bases in between. CDR3: CASSSRSDYEQYF. The CDR3, as DNA: TGTGCCAGCAGTTCCCGATCTGACTACGAGCAGTACTTC.

This clone occurred a few times. J is TRBJ2-2 and V is TRBV7-9; TRBD1 might be the D (6 bases). The CDR3 is made up of 15 amino acids. V was shortened by 2 bases and J by 3 bases, with 10 bases between the two germline ends. Per the germline V gene, CDR1 is SEHNR and CDR2 is FQNEAQ (reference sequence). The CDR3 DNA follows: TGTGCCAGCAGCTTATGGGGGCGAGACACCGGGGAGCTGTTTTTT. As protein: CASSLWGRDTGELFF.

The CDR3 spells CASSLDSLAAGANVLTF. CDR3 sequence (DNA): TGTGCCAGCAGCTTAGATTCCCTGGCGGCTGGGGCCAACGTCCTGACTTTC. The chain links TRBV11-2 to TRBJ2-6; D not resolved. This CDR3 has 17 amino acids. Germline V gives CDR1 SGHAT, CDR2 FQNNGV. V gave up 0 bases and J gave up 2 bases, with 11 bases separating them.

This clone was counted a few times. Here the CDR3 DNA reads TGCAGCGTCCAGCAGCTGGTCGTGGGCAATGAGCAGTTCTTC. It codes for CSVQQLVVGNEQFF. The chain recombines TRBV29-1 with TRBJ2-1; D call uncertain. V was clipped by 6 bases and J by 6 bases, with 18 bases between them. Germline values: CDR1 SQVTM, CDR2 ANQGSEA. This CDR3 is built from 14 residues.

The chain has TRBV5-6 and TRBJ2-3; 8 nucleotides agree with TRBD2. Trimming at V came to 4 bases and at J to 4 bases, leaving 2 bases not matched to a gene. Germline-derived CDR1 and CDR2 are SGHDT and YYEEEE. The CDR3 sequence is 13 residues long. CDR3 nucleotides: TGTGCCAGCAGCCCGGGGGGGCCAGATACGCAGTATTTT. Translation gives CASSPGGPDTQYF.